This TCR beta chain was retrieved from a study of siplizumab effects on memory and regulatory T cells. Assay: immunoSEQ multiplex PCR; the TCRdb copy retains only in-frame clones and omits some. The data hold 70,000 to 100,000 clones, with 80% to 95% observed a single time. The CDR3 has 15 residues. CDR1 is MNHEY and CDR2 is SMNVEV in the germline V gene (reference sequence). V shed 4 bases, J shed 6 bases, and the junction held 6 bases outside the gene matches. Sample: CD8+ T cells sorted from blood. The TCR was taken from a human donor in good health. The chain links TRBV27 to TRBJ2-3, with 11 bases matching TRBD1. CDR3 DNA: TGTGCCAGCAGTTCGGGACAGGGGGATTTGGATACGCAGTATTTT. Protein: CASSSGQGDLDTQYF.